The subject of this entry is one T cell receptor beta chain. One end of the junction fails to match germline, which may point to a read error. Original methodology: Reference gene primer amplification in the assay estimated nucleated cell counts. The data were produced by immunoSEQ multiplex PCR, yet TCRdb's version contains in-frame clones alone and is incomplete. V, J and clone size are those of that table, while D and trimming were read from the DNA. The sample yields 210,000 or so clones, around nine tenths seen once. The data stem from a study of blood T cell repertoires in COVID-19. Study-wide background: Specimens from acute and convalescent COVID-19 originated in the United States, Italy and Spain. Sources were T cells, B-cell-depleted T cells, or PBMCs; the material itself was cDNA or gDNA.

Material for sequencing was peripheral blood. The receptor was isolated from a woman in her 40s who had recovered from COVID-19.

CDR3 coding DNA: TGCAGTGCTAGAGAGGACACCGAAGCTTTCTTT. Its protein product is CSAREDTEAFF. V is TRBV20-1 and J is TRBJ1-1, with D tentatively TRBD1 (5 bases). This CDR3 comprises 11 residues. CDR1 is DFQATT, CDR2 SNEGSKA, per germline (reference sequence).